The 23 T cell receptor beta chains given below trace back to one sample, sequenced in a study of shared clonotypes between healthy human individuals. Libraries were prepared by immunoSEQ multiplex PCR; TCRdb keeps only in-frame clonotypes and omits some of them. The table records millions of clones, 95% of them present only once. Sequencing was performed on naive CD4+ T cells sorted from blood. The subset: CD45RA+ positively selected. The receptor set was obtained from a man younger than 30 in good health.

The chain joins TRBV5-4 to TRBJ2-6; the D is unclear. Trimming cost V 4 bases and J 0 bases, with 5 bases left between them. Per the germline V gene, CDR1 is SGHNT and CDR2 is YYREEE (reference sequence). The CDR3 is 14 amino acids. The CDR3 here is CASSQPSGANVLTF. CDR3 DNA sequence: TGTGCCAGCAGCCAACCCTCTGGGGCCAACGTCCTGACTTTC.

This rearrangement joins TRBV6-6 to TRBJ1-1; the D is unclear. Trimming removed 5 bases at V and 0 bases at J, with 10 bases between. This CDR3 contains 14 residues. Germline loops: CDR1 MNHNY, CDR2 SVGAGI (reference sequence). The CDR3 loop is CASSRTSMNTEAFF. The CDR3 region has the DNA TGTGCCAGCAGTCGGACGAGCATGAACACTGAAGCTTTCTTT.

V and J are TRBV10-3 and TRBJ2-5; 9 bases map to TRBD2. The CDR3 is 15 amino acids. Per germline, CDR1 ENHRY and CDR2 SYGVKD. J lost 5 bases, V lost 4 bases, and 8 bases had no gene match. This chain's CDR3 is CAISAGSGSGETQYF. CDR3 DNA sequence: TGTGCCATCAGTGCGGGTAGCGGGAGTGGGGAGACCCAGTACTTC.

The V gene is TRBV30, the J gene TRBJ1-3; 7 bases are shared with TRBD1. With V trimmed by 5 bases and J by 1 base, 11 bases remained unmatched. From germline, CDR1 is GTSNPN and CDR2 SVGIG (reference sequence). The CDR3 spans 16 residues. The CDR3 reads CAWDRALTSSGNTIYF. In DNA, the CDR3 is TGTGCCTGGGACAGGGCTTTGACCTCATCTGGAAACACCATATATTTT.

This chain joins TRBV10-3 and TRBJ2-7; TRBD2 agrees at 7 bases. CDR3 length: 13 amino acids. CDR1 ENHRY and CDR2 SYGVKD come from the germline V gene. With V trimmed by 7 bases and J by 0 bases, 3 bases remained unmatched. The CDR3, as DNA: TGTGCCATCACCGGCGGGAGCTCCTACGAGCAGTACTTC. As protein: CAITGGSSYEQYF.

This sequence joins TRBV6-5 and TRBJ2-7; 7 bases line up with TRBD2. The germline V gene has CDR1 MNHEY and CDR2 SVGAGI. The CDR3 is made up of 14 amino acids. Unmatched junction bases numbered 5, after V lost 6 bases and J lost 0 bases. The CDR3 reads CASRRAGPSYEQYF. In DNA form, the CDR3 reads TGTGCCAGCAGGAGAGCGGGACCCTCCTACGAGCAGTACTTC.

V usage is TRBV10-3 and J usage is TRBJ2-3; TRBD1 matches 9 bases. Trimming at V came to 8 bases and at J to 3 bases, leaving 9 bases not matched to a gene. CDR3 length: 15 amino acids. CDR1 is ENHRY and CDR2 is SYGVKD in the germline V gene. The CDR3 DNA is TGTGCCATCGGCGAACAGGGGGCGAGGACAGATACGCAGTATTTT. This sequence encodes CAIGEQGARTDTQYF.

This clone appeared once. The chain has TRBV20-1 and TRBJ2-1; D gene unclear. The CDR3 has 9 amino acids. Trimming cost V 7 bases and J 9 bases, with 7 bases left between them. CDR1 and CDR2 from the germline V gene are DFQATT and SNEGSKA (reference sequence). Here the CDR3 reads CSGGLEQFF. As DNA, the CDR3 is TGCAGTGGTGGGCTTGAGCAGTTCTTC.

Notes on this clone: At the DNA level, this CDR3 is encoded by other sequences in the same sample as well. The gene calls are TRBV11-3 and TRBJ2-3; D is perhaps TRBD1 (5 bases). V lost 0 bases, J lost 0 bases, and 7 bases lay in between. From germline, CDR1 is SGHNT and CDR2 YENEEA. The CDR3 runs 15 residues. DNA for the CDR3: TGTGCCAGCAGCTTAGATGGGGCCAGCACAGATACGCAGTATTTT. Translating it yields CASSLDGASTDTQYF.

The chain couples TRBV5-4 to TRBJ2-1; 10 nucleotides agree with TRBD1. The germline CDR1 and CDR2 sequences are SGHNT and YYREEE (reference sequence). V trimming: 0 bases; J trimming: 6 bases; junction bases outside the gene matches: 3. The CDR3 has 15 amino acids. CDR3 amino acids: CASSLVRDRGNEQFF. In nucleotides, the CDR3 is TGTGCCAGCAGCTTGGTCCGGGACAGGGGCAATGAGCAGTTCTTC.

This chain uses TRBV18 with TRBJ1-3; 8 bases map to TRBD1. CDR1 KGHSH and CDR2 LQKENI come from the germline V gene. The CDR3 is 17 amino acids. The J segment lost 0 bases and the V segment lost 6 bases, leaving 10 bases of the junction unmatched. The CDR3 sequence is CASSSTGAIFSGNTIYF. CDR3 nucleotide sequence: TGTGCCAGCTCGTCGACAGGGGCGATTTTCTCTGGAAACACCATATATTTT.

Notes on this clone: Within the sample, other DNA sequences also encode this same CDR3. The gene calls are TRBV7-2 and TRBJ1-2; 8 bases map to TRBD1. Trimming removed 5 bases from V and 3 bases from J; junction bases left unmatched: 5. The CDR3 spans 14 residues. Germline V gene lookup returns CDR1 SGHTA and CDR2 FQGNSA. The CDR3 region has the DNA TGTGCCAGCAGCCCCGGACAGGGCTACTATGGCTACACCTTC. This gives the protein CASSPGQGYYGYTF.

The J gene is TRBJ2-4, the V gene TRBV7-8, with D possibly TRBD1 on 5 matching bases. The CDR3 is made up of 16 amino acids. Germline V gene data show CDR1 as SGHVS and CDR2 as FQNEAQ. V lost 1 base and J lost 0, with 10 bases in between. CDR3: CASSLGVRGAKNIQYF. CDR3 sequence (DNA): TGTGCCAGCAGCTTAGGGGTTAGGGGAGCCAAAAACATTCAGTACTTC.

The J gene is TRBJ2-7, the V gene TRBV5-1; D might be TRBD1 or TRBD2, each matching 5 bases. V was pared by 3 bases and J by 5 bases, with 24 bases between. The CDR3 has 17 residues. Germline lookup yields CDR1 SGHRS and CDR2 YFSETQ. This CDR3 is CASSYPTGTTGFDEQYF. The CDR3, as DNA: TGCGCCAGCAGCTATCCTACCGGGACGACGGGCTTTGACGAGCAGTACTTC.

With regard to this clone: Just one base apart from a much larger clone, this may be a read error. Other DNA sequences from this sample encode an identical CDR3 as well. The rearrangement links TRBV28 to TRBJ1-6; D possibly corresponds to TRBD1 (5 bases). The CDR3 runs 14 residues. In germline, CDR1 is MDHEN, CDR2 SYDVKM. Deletions cut 2 bases from V and 4 bases from J, with 6 bases between. CDR3 nucleotide sequence: TGTGCCAGCAGTTTACCAGGGTATAATTCACCCCTCCACTTT. Its translation is CASSLPGYNSPLHF.

The chain has TRBV7-8 and TRBJ1-3; 8 nucleotides line up with TRBD1. Germline CDR1 SGHVS, CDR2 FQNEAQ. The CDR3 is made up of 16 amino acids. Trimming took 1 base from V and 0 from J; bases not matched to a gene: 2. The CDR3 region is CASSLGGTGSGNTIYF. CDR3 DNA: TGTGCCAGCAGCTTAGGAGGGACAGGCTCTGGAAACACCATATATTTT.

This sequence joins TRBV5-4 and TRBJ1-3; 7 positions match TRBD1. The germline CDR1 and CDR2 sequences are SGHNT and YYREEE (reference sequence). The V and J ends lost 5 bases and 2 bases, in that order; junction bases with no gene match: 4. The CDR3 runs to 14 residues. The CDR3 sequence is CASSDREAGNTIYF. In nucleotides, the CDR3 is TGTGCCAGCAGTGACAGGGAAGCTGGAAACACCATATATTTT. Together with reference TRBV5-4 and TRBJ1-3, the CDR3 gives the full variable domain: ETGVTQSPTHLIKTRGQQVTLRCSSQSGHNTVSWYQQALGQGPQFIFQYYREEENGRGNFPPRFSGLQFPNYSSELNVNALELDDSALYLCASSDREAGNTIYFGEGSWLTVV.

The chain links TRBV5-5 to TRBJ1-2, with D perhaps matching TRBD1 (6 bases). This CDR3 region has 14 residues. Germline V gene lookup returns CDR1 SGHKS and CDR2 YYEKEE (reference sequence). Trimming cost V 4 bases and J 0 bases, with 10 bases left between them. The chain's CDR3 is CASSRTEANYGYTF. The CDR3 region has the DNA TGTGCCAGCAGCCGGACAGAAGCTAACTATGGCTACACCTTC. Supplemented by reference TRBV5-5 and TRBJ1-2, the full variable domain reads DAGVTQSPTHLIKTRGQQVTLRCSPISGHKSVSWYQQVLGQGPQFIFQYYEKEERGRGNFPDRFSARQFPNYSSELNVNALLLGDSALYLCASSRTEANYGYTFGSGTRLTVV.

The chain couples TRBV30 to TRBJ2-5; D is perhaps TRBD1 (5 bases). This CDR3 has 11 amino acids. V was cut by 6 bases and J by 7 bases, with 12 bases left in between. CDR1 GTSNPN and CDR2 SVGIG come from the germline V gene (reference sequence). CDR3 DNA sequence: TGTGCCTGCCGCCAAGGGGCGACCCAGTACTTC. Its protein is CACRQGATQYF.

CDR3 loop: CASSLAPANQETQYF. As DNA, the CDR3 is TGCGCCAGCAGCTTGGCCCCGGCTAACCAAGAGACCCAGTACTTC. The J gene is TRBJ2-5, the V gene TRBV5-1; D gene ambiguous. Looked up from germline, CDR1 is SGHRS and CDR2 is YFSETQ. The CDR3 spans 15 residues. V was pared by 0 bases and J by 0 bases, with 9 bases between.

This chain connects TRBV11-2 to TRBJ2-5; possibly TRBD1 or TRBD2 for D (5 bases each). The CDR3 sequence is 15 residues long. The germline V and J ends were trimmed by 8 bases and 5 bases, with 21 bases remaining between them. Germline loops: CDR1 SGHAT, CDR2 FQNNGV. The CDR3 DNA follows: TGTGCCAGCGCCAGCCGGGACGGTTTTGGGGAGACCCAGTACTTC. Translated, it gives CASASRDGFGETQYF.

This clone was found once. This sample also contains other DNA sequences that code for the same CDR3. V is TRBV18 and J is TRBJ1-1; TRBD1 is a possible D gene (5 bases). With 3 bases removed from V and 3 bases from J, the gap between germline ends came to 11 bases. The CDR3 loop spans 14 amino acids. The germline V gene has CDR1 KGHSH and CDR2 LQKENI. CDR3 DNA: TGTGCCAGCTCACCGCGGGGAGGGGACACTGAAGCTTTCTTT. Residues: CASSPRGGDTEAFF.

The chain has TRBV6-6 and TRBJ2-7; TRBD1 matches 9 bases. V trimming: 4 bases; J trimming: 6 bases; junction bases outside the gene matches: 7. Germline CDR1 and CDR2: MNHNY and SVGAGI (reference sequence). This CDR3 contains 14 residues. The CDR3 coding sequence is TGTGCCAGCAGTTTCCCGGGACAGGGTCCCGAGCAGTACTTC. Amino acids: CASSFPGQGPEQYF.